These 10 T cell receptor beta chains were sequenced from one sample in a study of blood T cells in healthy people across ages. Primers used in a second PCR of about 7 to 11 cycles were a sample-barcoded 5' primer and a J-beta primer mix. TCRdb re-analysed the 5' RACE reads in MiXCR, keeping a single row per CDR3 protein. Of fewer than 1 million distinct CDR3 sequences listed, around 42% are singletons. Sample: blood. These receptors were obtained from a man between 60 and 75 years old in good health.

This clonotype was counted ten times or more. CDR3 coding DNA: TGTGCCAGCAGCCCGGGGCCTAGCACAGATACGCAGTATTTT. This encodes CASSPGPSTDTQYF. The genes are TRBV5-6 and TRBJ2-3, with D perhaps given as TRBD1 or TRBD2 (5 bases each). Looked up from germline, CDR1 is SGHDT and CDR2 is YYEEEE. The CDR3 extends over 14 amino acids. Trimming cost V 4 bases and J 0 bases, with 9 bases left between them.

The V and J genes are TRBV28 and TRBJ2-4; 7 positions agree with TRBD2. CDR3 length: 11 residues. Germline assignment: CDR1 MDHEN and CDR2 SYDVKM. The V and J ends lost 6 bases and 8 bases, in that order; junction bases with no gene match: 1. The CDR3 loop is CASRGGDIQYF. The CDR3 DNA sequence: TGTGCCAGCAGGGGGGGGGACATTCAGTACTTC.

For this clonotype: Its ends do not fully match the called genes, so a read error is possible. This rearrangement joins TRBV7-3 to TRBJ2-7, with D unclear. CDR3 size: 13 residues. Germline values: CDR1 SGHTA, CDR2 FQGTGA. The CDR3 protein is CASSSDSSDEQYF. The CDR3 nucleotides are TGTGCCAGCAGCTCCGATAGCTCCGACGAGCAGTACTTC.

This clonotype came up a few times. This chain uses TRBV7-9 with TRBJ2-7; TRBD2 matches at 9 bases. The germline V gene encodes CDR1 SEHNR and CDR2 FQNEAQ (reference sequence). The CDR3 is made up of 16 amino acids. V lost 7 bases to trimming and J lost 3 bases; unmatched junction nucleotides: 13. The CDR3 sequence is CASTIGPGTSFYEQYF. The DNA for the CDR3 is TGTGCCAGCACTATTGGGCCCGGGACTAGCTTCTACGAGCAGTACTTC.

This clonotype was recorded a few times. The chain uses TRBV20-1 and TRBJ2-7, with TRBD2 matching 8 bases. V lost 2 bases and J lost 1; bases outside the gene matches: 7. Germline CDR1 is DFQATT and CDR2 is SNEGSKA (reference sequence). The CDR3 covers 15 residues. The CDR3 nucleotides are TGCAGTGCTAGATTTATAGCGGGGCCTTCCTACGAGCAGTACTTC. It encodes CSARFIAGPSYEQYF.

Comment on this clonotype: An end of the junction does not agree with germline; a read error may underlie this. The V and J genes are TRBV27 and TRBJ1-1, with D hard to call. The CDR3 has 15 amino acids. The germline V gene has CDR1 MNHEY and CDR2 SMNVEV (reference sequence). CDR3 coding DNA: TGTGCTAGCAGTTTATCAACAGTTATGAACACTGAAGCTTTCTTT. Residues: CASSLSTVMNTEAFF.

The chain employs TRBV5-1 and TRBJ2-2, with 7 positions matching TRBD1. CDR3 length: 14 residues. Trimming removed 5 bases from V and 0 bases from J; junction bases left unmatched: 1. Germline V gene data show CDR1 as SGHRS and CDR2 as YFSETQ. This chain's CDR3 is CASRGTANTGELFF. CDR3 coding DNA: TGCGCCAGCAGGGGGACAGCGAACACCGGGGAGCTGTTTTTT.

In this sample, this clonotype turned up once. This could be a read error, since a much larger clone is one nucleotide away. The V gene is TRBV4-1, the J gene TRBJ2-5, with D perhaps TRBD1 (6 bases). This CDR3 region has 15 residues. Germline lookup yields CDR1 MGHRA and CDR2 YSYEKL. DNA of the CDR3: TGCGCCAGCAGCCGGGTGGGACACGCCGAAGAGACCCGGTACTTC. It yields the protein CASSRVGHAEETRYF.

With respect to this clonotype: An end of the junction differs from the germline gene, which may be a read error. The V call is TRBV7-2, the J call TRBJ1-2; unclear D gene. The CDR3 totals 14 residues. The germline V gene encodes CDR1 SGHTA and CDR2 FQGNSA. CDR3 nucleotides: TGTGCCAGCAGCGTAGCATCCGGGTCGGAGGGCTACACCTTC. Its protein product is CASSVASGSEGYTF.

V and J are TRBV6-2 or TRBV6-3 and TRBJ1-1; the match to TRBD1 covers 7 bases. The CDR3 covers 16 residues. The trim removed 7 bases at V and 1 base at J, leaving 12 bases unmatched. Germline V lookup: CDR1 MNHEY, CDR2 SVGEGT. CDR3 amino acids: CASNKIPGQTNTEAFF. The DNA of the CDR3 is TGTGCCAGCAATAAAATACCGGGACAGACGAACACTGAAGCTTTCTTT.